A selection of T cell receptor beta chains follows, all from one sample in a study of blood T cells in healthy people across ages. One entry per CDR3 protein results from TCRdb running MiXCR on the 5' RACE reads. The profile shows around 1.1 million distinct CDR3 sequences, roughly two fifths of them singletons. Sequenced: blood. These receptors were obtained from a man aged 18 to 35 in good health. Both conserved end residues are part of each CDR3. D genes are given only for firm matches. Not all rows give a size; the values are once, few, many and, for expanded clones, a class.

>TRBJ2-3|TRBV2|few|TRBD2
TGTGCCAGCAGGCCTACTAGCGGGGAACGCACAGATACGCAGTATTTT
CASRPTSGERTDTQYF
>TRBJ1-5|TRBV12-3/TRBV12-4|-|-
TGTGCCTCCGGGGTGGCGGGAATTCCGCCCCAGCATTTT
CASGVAGIPPQHF
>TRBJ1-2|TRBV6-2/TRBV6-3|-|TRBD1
TGTGCCAGCAGTACCTCCCGACAGGGAGGCGGCCATGGCTACACCTTC
CASSTSRQGGGHGYTF
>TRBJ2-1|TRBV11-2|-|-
TGTGCCAGCAGCGTAGATCCGAACAATGAGCAGTTCTTC
CASSVDPNNEQFF
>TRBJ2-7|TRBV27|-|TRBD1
TGTGCCAGCAGTCCCGACAGGGGGTGGACCTACGAGCAGTACTTC
CASSPDRGWTYEQYF
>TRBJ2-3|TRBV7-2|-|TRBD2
TGTGCCAGCAGCTTAGAGGAGGTAGCGGGGGGGCCAGATTACACAGATACGCAGTATTTT
CASSLEEVAGGPDYTDTQYF
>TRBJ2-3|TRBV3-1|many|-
TGTGCCAGCAGCCAAGAATCTAAATCTGGAGAGTATTTT
CASSQESKSGEYF
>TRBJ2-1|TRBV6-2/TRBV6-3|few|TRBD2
TGTGCCAGCAGTTACTCCCCAGCGGGGCCAAATGAGCAGTTCTTC
CASSYSPAGPNEQFF
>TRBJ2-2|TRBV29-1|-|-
TGCAGCGTTGTTTCCGAGACCGGGGAGCTGTTTTTT
CSVVSETGELFF
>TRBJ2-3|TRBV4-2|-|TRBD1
TGTGCCAGCAGCCAAGATTGGGTGACAGGGAGTAGGACAGATACGCAGTATTTT
CASSQDWVTGSRTDTQYF
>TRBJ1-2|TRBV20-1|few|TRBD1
TGCAGTGCGGACTCACCGGGACAGGGATATTATGGCTACACCTTC
CSADSPGQGYYGYTF
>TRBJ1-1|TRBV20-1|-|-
TGCAGTGCTAGAGCGGGGGGTAGGGCCACTGAAGCTTTCTTT
CSARAGGRATEAFF
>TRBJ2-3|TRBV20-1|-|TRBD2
TGCAGTGTTGTAGGGGCGGGAGTTCCAGATACGCAGTATTTT
CSVVGAGVPDTQYF
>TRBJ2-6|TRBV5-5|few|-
TGTGCCAGCAGCTTGGCAAGTGGAGAATTCTCTGGGGCCAACGTCCTGACTTTC
CASSLASGEFSGANVLTF
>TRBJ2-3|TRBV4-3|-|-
TGCGCCAGCAGCCAAGAAAGGGGACTCCCGGGAGATACGCAGTATTTT
CASSQERGLPGDTQYF
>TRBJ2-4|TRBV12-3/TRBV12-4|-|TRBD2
TGTGCCAGCAGCCCTTCGGGCCGTAGCGGGGTGTCGGCCAAAAACATTCAGTACTTC
CASSPSGRSGVSAKNIQYF
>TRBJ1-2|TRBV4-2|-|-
TGTGCCAGCAGCCCGTATGGGGCGCTTCCCACCTGGTTCTATGGCTACACCTTC
CASSPYGALPTWFYGYTF
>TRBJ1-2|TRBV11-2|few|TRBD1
TGTGCCAGCAGCCCAGCCCCCGACAGGGTTGAAAACTACACCTTC
CASSPAPDRVENYTF
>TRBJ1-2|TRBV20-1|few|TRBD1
TGCAGTGCTAGAGATAACAGGGGGAACTATGGCTACACCTTC
CSARDNRGNYGYTF
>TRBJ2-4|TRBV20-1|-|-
TGCAGTGCTAGACTCCAGCTAGCCAAAAACATTCAGTACTTC
CSARLQLAKNIQYF
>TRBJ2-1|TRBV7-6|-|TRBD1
TGTGCCAGCAGCGTAGTGACAGGGGGCTCTGAGCAGTTCTTC
CASSVVTGGSEQFF
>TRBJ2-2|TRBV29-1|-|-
TGCAGCGTTGTATGGGGGGCCGGGGAGCTGTTTTTT
CSVVWGAGELFF
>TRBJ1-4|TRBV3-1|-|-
TGTGCCAGCAGCCTCCTGCCGTTAAGTAATGAAAAACTGTTTTTT
CASSLLPLSNEKLFF